One and the same sample provided the 13 T cell receptor beta chains below, sequenced in a study of tumor and adjacent non-tumor tissue in lung cancer. The library came from three nested PCR rounds adapted from ARM-PCR protocols. Via MiXCR, TCRdb re-called the multiplex PCR reads, giving one row per CDR3 protein. This sample has 120,000 to 150,000 distinct CDR3 sequences, with approximately 72% found just once. This sample's RNA came from whole unsorted tissue. Sequencing was done on a sample of lung tumor tissue. The receptors were gathered from a man in his sixties with small cell lung cancer.

Details on this clonotype: A read error may explain this, as a much larger clone is one base away. V gene TRBV28 combines with J gene TRBJ2-4; unclear D gene. CDR1 and CDR2 from the germline V gene are MDHEN and SYDVKM. This CDR3 region has 12 residues. The CDR3: CPSSFSRHIQYF. In DNA, the CDR3 is TGTCCCAGCAGTTTTTCGAGGCACATTCAGTACTTC.

V is TRBV11-2 and J is TRBJ2-6, with D hard to call. The length of the CDR3 is 15 residues. Between the trimmed V and J ends, which lost 3 bases and 0 bases, there was a span of 6 bases. Germline V lookup: CDR1 SGHAT, CDR2 FQNNGV. The CDR3, as DNA: TGTGCCAGCAGCTTGTTAAGCTCTGGGGCCAACGTCCTGACTTTC. Residues: CASSLLSSGANVLTF.

This clonotype came up once. The V call is TRBV6-1, the J call TRBJ2-2; the match to TRBD2 covers 9 bases. After removal of 7 bases from V and 10 bases from J, the junction contained 13 bases not matched to a gene. Germline V CDR1 and CDR2: MNHNS, SASEGT. The CDR3 is 15 residues long. DNA of the CDR3: TGTGCCAGCACTTGGAATAGCGGGAGATCCGCGGAGCTGTTTTTT. It is translated as CASTWNSGRSAELFF.

The rearrangement links TRBV20-1 to TRBJ2-4; no definite D call. CDR3 length: 11 residues. CDR1 and CDR2 from the germline V gene are DFQATT and SNEGSKA (reference sequence). The CDR3 coding sequence is TGCACTGCCAAACGCCAATACATTCAGTACTTC. Its translation: CTAKRQYIQYF.

The chain uses TRBV20-1 and TRBJ1-6; the D is unclear. In germline, CDR1 is DFQATT, CDR2 SNEGSKA (reference sequence). The CDR3 contains 15 residues. Trimming removed 4 bases at V and 7 bases at J, with 17 bases between. CDR3 amino acids: CSAIEGSRPNSPLHF. CDR3 bases: TGCAGTGCTATAGAAGGGAGTAGACCGAATTCACCCCTCCACTTT.

Points on this clonotype: This may be a read error: a much more frequent sequence differs by one nucleotide. The J gene is TRBJ2-3, the V gene TRBV20-1; D ambiguous. The CDR3 sequence is 14 residues long. Germline V gene sequence: CDR1 DFQATT, CDR2 SNEGSKA (reference sequence). DNA of the CDR3: TGCAGTGCTAGCGTCGCAGTTAGCACAGATACGCACTATTTT. Translated, it gives CSASVAVSTDTHYF.

Ten or more counts support this clonotype. This chain connects TRBV6-6 to TRBJ1-5; the D gene is possibly TRBD1 (5 bases). This CDR3 is 14 amino acids long. CDR1 is MNHNY and CDR2 is SVGAGI in the germline V gene (reference sequence). V lost 8 bases and J 4 bases, leaving 15 bases between the germline ends. Here the CDR3 reads CASQRGGTNQPQHF. The CDR3 DNA reads TGTGCCAGCCAGCGTGGAGGGACTAATCAGCCCCAGCATTTT.

The V and J genes are TRBV5-6 and TRBJ2-5; TRBD1 agrees at 7 bases. The V segment lost 0 bases and the J segment 5 bases; nucleotides outside the gene matches: 7. CDR1 SGHDT and CDR2 YYEEEE come from the germline V gene. The CDR3 consists of 15 residues. CDR3 nucleotides: TGTGCCAGCAGCTTGGTGGCAGGGGGTAGGGAGACCCAGTACTTC. Its translation is CASSLVAGGRETQYF.

The chain combines TRBV20-1 with TRBJ2-7, with D unclear. The CDR3 sequence is 14 residues long. Trimming took off 0 bases at V and 5 bases at J, with 14 bases between the two ends. Germline-derived CDR1 and CDR2 are DFQATT and SNEGSKA (reference sequence). DNA of the CDR3: TGCAGTGCTAGAGATGTGCGAGAGTCCCACGAGCAGTACTTC. The encoded protein is CSARDVRESHEQYF.

Worth noting for this clonotype: Germline and junction disagree at one end, which may indicate a read error. The chain uses TRBV5-4 and TRBJ2-1; D is undetermined. Germline CDR1 is SGHNT and CDR2 is YYREEE (reference sequence). This CDR3 has 14 amino acids. The DNA for the CDR3 is TGTGCCAGCAGTTTGGGCTCGGTAATGGGTGAGCTGTTCTTC. This translates into CASSLGSVMGELFF.

This clonotype has a handful of counts. V usage is TRBV6-1 and J usage is TRBJ1-5; D perhaps matches TRBD1 (6 bases). CDR1 and CDR2 (germline): MNHNS, SASEGT. This CDR3 has 14 amino acids. Trimming left V 7 bases short and J 3 bases short, with 13 bases between. The CDR3 nucleotides read TGTGCCAGCACTTTTGGACAGCTCAATCAGCCCCAGCATTTT. Amino acids: CASTFGQLNQPQHF.

This clonotype was detected many times. V usage is TRBV12-3 or TRBV12-4 and J usage is TRBJ2-3; D gene ambiguous. V lost 5 bases and J 5 bases, leaving 8 bases between the germline ends. This CDR3 is built from 12 residues. CDR3 in DNA: TGTGCCAGCAGTCCCCACTTAGATACGCAGTATTTT. This encodes CASSPHLDTQYF.

This chain joins TRBV4-1 and TRBJ1-2; D is unclear. The CDR3 covers 17 residues. Between the trimmed V and J ends, which lost 0 bases and 3 bases, there was a span of 17 bases. Germline V gene sequence: CDR1 MGHRA, CDR2 YSYEKL. CDR3 amino acids: CASSQDRATNRHYGYTF. Here the CDR3 DNA reads TGCGCCAGCAGCCAAGATAGGGCCACCAACCGCCACTATGGCTACACCTTC.